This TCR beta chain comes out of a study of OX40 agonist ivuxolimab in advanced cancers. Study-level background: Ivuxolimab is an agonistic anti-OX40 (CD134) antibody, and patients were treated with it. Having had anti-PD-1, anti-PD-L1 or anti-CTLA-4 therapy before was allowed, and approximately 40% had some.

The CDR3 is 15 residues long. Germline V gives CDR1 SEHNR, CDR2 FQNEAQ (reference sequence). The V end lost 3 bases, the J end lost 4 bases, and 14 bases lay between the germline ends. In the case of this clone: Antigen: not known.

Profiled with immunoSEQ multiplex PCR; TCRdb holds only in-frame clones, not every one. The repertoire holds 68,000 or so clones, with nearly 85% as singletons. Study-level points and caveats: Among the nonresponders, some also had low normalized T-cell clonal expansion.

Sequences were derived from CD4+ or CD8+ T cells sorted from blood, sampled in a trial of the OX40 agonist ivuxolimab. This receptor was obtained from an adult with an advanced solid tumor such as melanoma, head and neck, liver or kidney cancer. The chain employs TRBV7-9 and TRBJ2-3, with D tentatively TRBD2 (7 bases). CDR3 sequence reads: CASSFGGREPDTQYF. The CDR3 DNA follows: TGTGCCAGCAGCTTCGGGGGGCGGGAGCCAGATACGCAGTATTTT.